Included here is one TCR beta chain sequence, with context. Its antigen is undetermined. The sample is drawn from a study of cytomegalovirus exposure and HLA in healthy donors. The study's findings and limits: Researchers counted 150 to 200 TCR beta chains as cytomegalovirus-associated.

This PCR relied on a set of 60 Vbeta primers and 13 Jbeta primers. Produced via immunoSEQ multiplex PCR; TCRdb's table is partial and in-frame only. The profile shows more than 100,000 clones, around three quarters of them singletons. Germline CDR1 reads MDHEN; CDR2 reads SYDVKM. J was trimmed by 3 bases and V by 5 bases; bases with no gene match: 10. The CDR3 length is 16 residues. The sequenced material came from PBMCs. The clonotype was recovered from a man aged 50-59 years in good health and CMV-seropositive. The chain employs TRBV28 and TRBJ2-3, with 8 bases aligning to TRBD2. The CDR3 DNA follows: TGTGCCAGCAGTCCTCTCGTGGGCGGGAGGACAGATACGCAGTATTTT. It translates to CASSPLVGGRTDTQYF.